A single sample gave rise to the 16 T cell receptor beta chains below, sequenced in a study of neoadjuvant anti-PD-1 for oral cavity cancer. The protocol was immunoSEQ multiplex PCR, while the TCRdb copy is restricted to in-frame clones and leaves out a portion. This sample yields roughly 46,000 clones, of which about three quarters are seen a single time; roughly 5% belongs to the top ten. Indicated time point: after neoadjuvant nivolumab, at surgical resection. The starting material was PBMCs, obtained after nivolumab (anti-PD-1) treatment. The receptors shown here come from a person aged 35 to 85 with oral cavity squamous cell carcinoma.

The chain employs TRBV6-1 and TRBJ2-7, with 8 positions matching TRBD1. Germline V gene sequence: CDR1 MNHNS, CDR2 SASEGT. Trimming cost V 6 bases and J 6 bases; bases outside gene matches: 4. The CDR3 is 12 amino acids. Here the CDR3 reads CASSDRGREQYF. The CDR3 coding sequence is TGTGCCAGCAGCGACAGGGGTCGCGAGCAGTACTTC.

This sequence joins TRBV30 and TRBJ2-3; 8 bases match TRBD2. Germline lookup yields CDR1 GTSNPN and CDR2 SVGIG (reference sequence). The CDR3 runs to 15 residues. Unmatched junction bases numbered 7, after V lost 5 bases and J lost 0 bases. The CDR3 nucleotides read TGTGCCTGGGTTCACCGCGGGAGGAGCACAGATACGCAGTATTTT. Encoded protein: CAWVHRGRSTDTQYF.

The gene calls are TRBV9 and TRBJ2-7; 16 bases match TRBD2. V was clipped by 4 bases and J by 5 bases; unmatched bases: 9. This CDR3 region has 17 residues. Germline V lookup: CDR1 SGDLS, CDR2 YYNGEE. CDR3 region: CASSLRGTSGRGDEQYF. DNA for the CDR3: TGTGCCAGCAGCCTAAGGGGGACTAGCGGGAGGGGCGACGAGCAGTACTTC.

The rearrangement links TRBV28 to TRBJ2-7; TRBD1 is a possible D gene (5 bases). The V and J ends lost 6 bases and 3 bases respectively, with 12 bases between them. This CDR3 is built from 13 residues. CDR1 is MDHEN and CDR2 is SYDVKM in the germline V gene. DNA of the CDR3: TGTGCCAGCAGCCTTCGGACAAACTACGAGCAGTACTTC. Residues: CASSLRTNYEQYF.

The chain links TRBV27 to TRBJ1-2; D is possibly TRBD1 (6 bases). Germline V lookup: CDR1 MNHEY, CDR2 SMNVEV (reference sequence). Trimming cost V 7 bases and J 5 bases, with 20 bases left between them. The CDR3 totals 15 residues. In DNA form, the CDR3 reads TGTGCCAGCAAACTTAAGAACAGGGTTGTATATGGCTACACCTTC. Amino acid sequence: CASKLKNRVVYGYTF.

The V and J genes are TRBV13 and TRBJ2-6; 8 bases are shared with TRBD1. Losses at the gene ends were 0 bases for V and 0 bases for J; bases not matched to a gene: 1. CDR3 length: 17 residues. The germline CDR1 and CDR2 sequences are PRHDT and FYEKMQ (reference sequence). CDR3 in DNA: TGTGCCAGCAGCTTAGGTGGACAGGGCTCTGGGGCCAACGTCCTGACTTTC. This sequence encodes CASSLGGQGSGANVLTF.

This clone was counted a few times. The CDR3 DNA reads as TGTGCCAGCAGCTTAAGGGACGTTAGGGCTTTCTTT. This sequence encodes CASSLRDVRAFF. The chain has TRBV7-9 and TRBJ1-1, with D possibly TRBD1 on 5 matching bases. Germline lookup yields CDR1 SEHNR and CDR2 FQNEAQ (reference sequence). The V and J ends lost 2 bases and 11 bases respectively, with 12 bases between them. The CDR3 is made up of 12 amino acids.

This clone was detected a few times. This rearrangement joins TRBV1 to TRBJ1-1. TRBV1 is designated a pseudogene. This CDR3 region has 16 residues. The CDR3: CTSSTTDLFSGTEAFF. In DNA, the CDR3 is TGCACCAGCAGCACAACGGACCTCTTTTCGGGAACTGAAGCTTTCTTT.

The V and J genes are TRBV4-1 and TRBJ1-1; 9 positions agree with TRBD1. Germline V gene data show CDR1 as MGHRA and CDR2 as YSYEKL. The CDR3 covers 18 residues. With V trimmed by 0 bases and J by 6 bases, 14 bases remained unmatched. The CDR3 DNA is TGCGCCAGCAGCCAAGAGGGGTTGGGGGCACAGGGGGCCGCTGAAGCTTTCTTT. Its protein is CASSQEGLGAQGAAEAFF.

The rearrangement uses TRBV6-1 and TRBJ1-2; 12 bases agree with TRBD1. CDR1 is MNHNS, CDR2 SASEGT, per germline. The CDR3 has 15 amino acids. V shed 6 bases, J shed 4 bases, and the junction held 6 bases outside the gene matches. The CDR3 loop is CASRAGTGGLYGYTF. The CDR3 DNA follows: TGTGCCAGCAGAGCCGGGACAGGGGGCCTCTATGGCTACACCTTC.

The rearrangement uses TRBV28 and TRBJ1-1; maybe TRBD1 (5 bases). The CDR3 consists of 15 residues. Trimming cost V 8 bases and J 1 base, with 17 bases left between them. Germline V gene data show CDR1 as MDHEN and CDR2 as SYDVKM. CDR3: CASSWRRGRNTEAFF. CDR3 coding DNA: TGTGCCAGCTCTTGGAGGAGGGGAAGGAACACTGAAGCTTTCTTT.

The chain employs TRBV5-1 and TRBJ2-2, with D perhaps being TRBD1 or TRBD2 (7 bases each). The V end was cut by 1 base, the J end by 3 bases, with 13 bases between. Per the germline V gene, CDR1 is SGHRS and CDR2 is YFSETQ. CDR3 length: 16 residues. The CDR3: CASSLYPGGDTGELFF. The DNA of the CDR3 is TGCGCCAGCAGCTTGTATCCAGGGGGGGACACCGGGGAGCTGTTTTTT.

Only one count was recorded for this clone. V is TRBV18 and J is TRBJ2-7, with D possibly matching TRBD2 (5 bases). The CDR3 spans 14 residues. V was cut by 6 bases and J by 4 bases, with 16 bases left in between. Germline assignment: CDR1 KGHSH and CDR2 LQKENI. In DNA, the CDR3 is TGTGCCAGCTCCCGGGAACCTGTACCTTACGAGCAGTACTTC. As protein: CASSREPVPYEQYF.

CDR3 loop: CASTLQPTGANVLTF. The CDR3 DNA follows: TGTGCCAGCACCCTACAGCCTACTGGGGCCAACGTCCTGACTTTC. The V and J genes are TRBV27 and TRBJ2-6, with D unresolved. Germline values: CDR1 MNHEY, CDR2 SMNVEV (reference sequence). The CDR3 is made up of 15 amino acids. Trimming took 7 bases from V and 2 from J, leaving 12 bases between them.

Here the CDR3 reads CASSSPGQQKYEQYF. In nucleotides, the CDR3 is TGTGCCAGCAGTTCCCCGGGACAGCAGAAGTACGAGCAGTACTTC. The genes are TRBV6-6 and TRBJ2-7; 7 positions match TRBD1. From germline, CDR1 is MNHNY and CDR2 SVGAGI (reference sequence). The length of the CDR3 is 15 residues. The V gene end was trimmed by 4 bases and the J gene end by 4 bases; junction bases not matched to a gene: 10.

V gene TRBV5-1 combines with J gene TRBJ2-3; D may be TRBD2 (6 bases). Germline CDR1 is SGHRS and CDR2 is YFSETQ. Trimming shortened V by 2 bases and J by 5 bases, and 15 bases separated the two germline ends. CDR3 length equals 15 residues. DNA for the CDR3: TGCGCCAGCAGCTTCCTGGGGGGAAATGAAGATACGCAGTATTTT. This encodes CASSFLGGNEDTQYF.